This TCR beta chain emerged from a study of beta chain features in type 1 diabetes. Isolated RNA was reverse transcribed in full, so expressed TCRB transcripts were sequenced. TCRdb keeps only in-frame clones here, not all; method: immunoSEQ multiplex PCR. The table lists hundreds of thousands of clones, around an eighth of them singletons. This clone was found a few times. The antigen remains unidentified. The V gene's germline CDR1 is MGHDK and CDR2 SYGVNS. Unmatched junction bases numbered 9, after V lost 3 bases and J lost 1 base. The CDR3 is made up of 17 amino acids. Via the markers CD45RO/CCR7/CD25/CD127/CD95/CD27, stem cell-like memory, regulatory, central memory and naive CD4+ cells were sorted. Purity exceeded 95% in all sorted populations. Study-wide results and limits: Shortening of TCRB CDR3s, moderate but significant, appeared in all four CD4+ subsets of Type 1 diabetes patients. Naive, central memory and Treg TCRB repertoires appeared more alike in patients than in healthy donors. Amplification by PCR could prefer shorter templates, with the same effect in patients and controls.

The sequenced material came from naive CD4+ T cells from blood. This chain uses TRBV25-1 with TRBJ1-1, with 9 bases matching TRBD1. This TCR was sampled from a man aged 18 to 29 with type 1 diabetes. In DNA, the CDR3 is TGTGCCAGCAGTGATAGGGGACAGGGCTGGGGGAACACTGAAGCTTTCTTT. Protein product: CASSDRGQGWGNTEAFF.